Below are 25 T cell receptor beta chains sequenced from a single sample in a study of CD8 T cells in ankylosing spondylitis. TCRdb re-called the 5' RACE reads through MiXCR, storing one row per CDR3 protein. Of more than 95,000 distinct CDR3 sequences in the sample, roughly 8.3% are singletons; the top ten hold approximately 9.7%. Sequencing was carried out using blood, either unsorted or a sorted T cell fraction (not recorded which). Source of these receptors: a male donor with ankylosing spondylitis or in good health (not recorded which).

This clonotype was seen at least ten times. This rearrangement joins TRBV5-6 to TRBJ2-1; D may be TRBD1 or TRBD2 (5 bases each). Germline CDR1 and CDR2: SGHDT and YYEEEE. The CDR3 spans 13 residues. Deletions cut 6 bases from V and 6 bases from J, with 13 bases between. CDR3 DNA sequence: TGTGCCAGCACTTCGGGGCGGACCAATGAGCAGTTCTTC. Protein: CASTSGRTNEQFF. The complete variable domain, with remaining parts taken from reference TRBV5-6 and TRBJ2-1, reads DAGVTQSPTHLIKTRGQQVTLRCSPKSGHDTVSWYQQALGQGPQFIFQYYEEEERQRGNFPDRFSGHQFPNYSSELNVNALLLGDSALYLCASTSGRTNEQFFGPGTRLTVL.

This rearrangement joins TRBV7-9 to TRBJ2-7; TRBD2 aligns across 10 bases. This CDR3 region has 15 residues. Trimming cost V 2 bases and J 4 bases; bases outside gene matches: 5. Germline lookup yields CDR1 SEHNR and CDR2 FQNEAQ (reference sequence). CDR3 coding DNA: TGTGCCAGCAGCTTATTCCTAGCGGGAGCGTACGAGCAGTACTTC. This translates into CASSLFLAGAYEQYF.

This clonotype was seen at least ten times. The rearrangement links TRBV7-2 to TRBJ2-7; D unresolved. The CDR3 length is 14 residues. The germline V and J ends were trimmed by 5 bases and 3 bases, with 14 bases remaining between them. Germline CDR1 and CDR2: SGHTA and FQGNSA. CDR3 sequence: CASSTPGQNYEQYF. The CDR3 region has the DNA TGTGCCAGCAGCACCCCGGGTCAAAACTACGAGCAGTACTTC.

The chain combines TRBV30 with TRBJ2-7; D ambiguous. Looked up from germline, CDR1 is GTSNPN and CDR2 is SVGIG (reference sequence). V lost 0 bases, J lost 0 bases, and 0 bases lay in between. The CDR3 is 11 amino acids. DNA of the CDR3: TGTGCCTGGAGTGTCTCCTACGAGCAGTACTTC. The encoded protein is CAWSVSYEQYF.

This clonotype has at least ten counts. Sequence at one end of the junction differs from germline and may be a read error. The chain combines TRBV7-7 with TRBJ2-2, with D tentatively TRBD2 (5 bases). Germline V gene data show CDR1 as SSHAT and CDR2 as FNYEAQ (reference sequence). The CDR3 length is 16 residues. The CDR3 sequence: CASSSSGPGNTGELFF. The CDR3 DNA reads TGTGCTAGCAGCTCAAGCGGTCCCGGGAACACCGGGGAGCTGTTTTTT.

This clonotype showed up many times. The J gene is TRBJ2-3, the V gene TRBV5-1; D is uncertain. This CDR3 comprises 12 residues. CDR1 SGHRS and CDR2 YFSETQ come from the germline V gene. V was pared by 0 bases and J by 6 bases, with 5 bases between. The CDR3 nucleotides read TGCGCCAGCAGCTTGGTGGGGGATACGCAGTATTTT. It yields the protein CASSLVGDTQYF.

This clonotype was observed many times. The chain employs TRBV11-2 and TRBJ2-7; D not certain. The CDR3 covers 15 residues. The V end was cut by 0 bases, the J end by 3 bases, with 12 bases between. CDR1 and CDR2 from the germline V gene are SGHAT and FQNNGV. CDR3 coding DNA: TGTGCCAGCAGCTTAGAACCGGATGGTTTCTACGAGCAGTACTTC. This encodes CASSLEPDGFYEQYF.

The table lists this clonotype with many counts. The gene calls are TRBV25-1 and TRBJ2-3, with 11 bases that match TRBD2. CDR3 size: 16 residues. V shed 4 bases and J 5 bases; nucleotides not matched to a gene: 8. Germline CDR1 is MGHDK and CDR2 is SYGVNS. The CDR3 reads CASSGTSGSVGDTQYF. CDR3 in DNA: TGTGCCAGCAGTGGCACTAGCGGGAGTGTAGGAGATACGCAGTATTTT.

This clonotype came up many times. The chain links TRBV12-3 or TRBV12-4 to TRBJ2-3, with 8 positions matching TRBD2. The V segment lost 4 bases and the J segment 6 bases; nucleotides outside the gene matches: 6. There are 14 residues in the CDR3. The DNA for the CDR3 is TGTGCCAGCAGTTGGACTAGCATTGTGGATACGCAGTATTTT. Translated, it gives CASSWTSIVDTQYF.

This clonotype was seen only a few times. The chain combines TRBV6-2 or TRBV6-3 with TRBJ2-1; the match to TRBD2 covers 14 bases. The CDR3 spans 16 residues. CDR1 and CDR2 from the germline V gene are MNHEY and SVGEGT. The trim removed 5 bases at V and 5 bases at J, leaving 5 bases unmatched. The CDR3 is CASSGTSGSSNNEQFF. The DNA of the CDR3 is TGTGCCAGCAGTGGGACTAGCGGGAGCTCAAACAATGAGCAGTTCTTC.

This clonotype was seen a handful of times. The V and J genes are TRBV7-9 and TRBJ2-7; D is unclear. The V end was cut by 2 bases, the J end by 6 bases, with 14 bases between. CDR3 length equals 14 residues. Germline CDR1 and CDR2: SEHNR and FQNEAQ (reference sequence). The CDR3 coding sequence is TGTGCCAGCAGCTTAATGGGTCCCGTTCGCGAGCAGTACTTC. Amino acids: CASSLMGPVREQYF.

The gene calls are TRBV6-2 or TRBV6-3 and TRBJ1-2; no clear D gene. The V and J ends lost 2 bases and 2 bases respectively, with 6 bases between them. The CDR3 consists of 13 residues. Per the germline V gene, CDR1 is MNHEY and CDR2 is SVGEGT. The CDR3: CASSYLDNYGYTF. In nucleotides, the CDR3 is TGTGCCAGCAGTTACCTAGACAACTATGGCTACACCTTC.

This clonotype was detected ten times or more. The chain couples TRBV20-1 to TRBJ2-1; 12 bases are shared with TRBD1. Germline CDR1 reads DFQATT; CDR2 reads SNEGSKA (reference sequence). V trimming: 5 bases; J trimming: 10 bases; junction bases outside the gene matches: 21. This CDR3 has 18 residues. The CDR3 coding sequence is TGCAGTGCTTCCCGGGACAGGGGGCCCCTTGAGGGGGTAGGGGAGCAGTTCTTC. It specifies CSASRDRGPLEGVGEQFF.

This clonotype came up many times. J is TRBJ1-1 and V is TRBV12-3 or TRBV12-4, with unresolved D. With 7 bases removed from V and 4 bases from J, the gap between germline ends came to 13 bases. This CDR3 region has 13 residues. The CDR3 loop reads CASTGWRSTEAFF. The CDR3, as DNA: TGTGCCAGCACCGGGTGGAGGAGCACTGAAGCTTTCTTT.

This clonotype was picked up many times. Here the CDR3 DNA reads TGTGCCAGCAGCTGGGGACAGGGGAGACAAGAGACCCAGTACTTC. Translation: CASSWGQGRQETQYF. V usage is TRBV11-2 and J usage is TRBJ2-5; 10 nucleotides line up with TRBD1. There are 15 residues in the CDR3. With 4 bases clipped from V and 2 bases from J, the junction kept 4 bases outside the gene matches. Germline V gene lookup returns CDR1 SGHAT and CDR2 FQNNGV.

This clonotype was recorded at least ten times. The chain couples TRBV4-2 to TRBJ2-1, with 7 bases that match TRBD2. The CDR3 contains 15 residues. V was clipped by 0 bases and J by 6 bases; unmatched bases: 5. CDR1 is LGHNA, CDR2 YNFKEQ, per germline. The CDR3 protein is CASSQDLSSGNEQFF. The CDR3, as DNA: TGTGCCAGCAGCCAAGATCTGTCTAGCGGCAATGAGCAGTTCTTC.

This clonotype appeared many times. This chain uses TRBV7-2 with TRBJ2-7, with D possibly matching TRBD2 (7 bases). This CDR3 spans 15 amino acids. V was trimmed by 4 bases and J by 7 bases, leaving 20 bases between them. The V gene's germline CDR1 is SGHTA and CDR2 FQGNSA. The CDR3 loop is CASSSGGQSMREQYF. CDR3 nucleotide sequence: TGTGCCAGCAGCTCGGGGGGCCAATCCATGAGAGAGCAGTACTTC.

This clonotype was counted ten times or more. The chain recombines TRBV20-1 with TRBJ2-1; 11 nucleotides line up with TRBD2. Germline lookup yields CDR1 DFQATT and CDR2 SNEGSKA (reference sequence). This CDR3 has 12 residues. Trimming at V came to 8 bases and at J to 8 bases, leaving 5 bases not matched to a gene. The CDR3 spells CSKLAGAHEQFF. CDR3 DNA: TGCAGTAAACTAGCGGGGGCCCATGAGCAGTTCTTC.

The table lists this clonotype with a few counts. One end of the junction is discordant with germline, which a read error may explain. This chain connects TRBV4-2 to TRBJ2-1; D gene ambiguous. CDR1 is LGHNA, CDR2 YNFKEQ, per germline. The CDR3 is 13 residues long. CDR3 sequence (DNA): TGTGCCGGCAGCCAAGATCCCAGCTATGAGCAGTTCTTC. Amino acids: CAGSQDPSYEQFF.

V is TRBV10-3 and J is TRBJ2-1; 12 positions agree with TRBD2. The V segment lost 4 bases and the J segment 9 bases; nucleotides outside the gene matches: 10. There are 16 residues in the CDR3. CDR1 and CDR2 from the germline V gene are ENHRY and SYGVKD. Here the CDR3 reads CAISVGLAGSTIEQFF. CDR3 coding DNA: TGTGCCATCAGTGTCGGACTAGCGGGGTCCACCATTGAGCAGTTCTTC.

At least ten counts were recorded for this clonotype. The chain carries TRBV15 and TRBJ1-2; D is possibly TRBD1 (6 bases). V gave up 0 bases and J gave up 6 bases, with 14 bases separating them. The CDR3 has 15 amino acids. Germline assignment: CDR1 LNHNV and CDR2 YYDKDF (reference sequence). This CDR3 is CATSRDQKGGDGYTF. The CDR3, as DNA: TGTGCCACCAGCAGAGATCAAAAGGGGGGGGATGGCTACACCTTC.

This clonotype was observed many times. The chain combines TRBV7-2 with TRBJ2-3; D may match TRBD1 or TRBD2 (6 bases each). V was trimmed by 0 bases and J by 2 bases, leaving 15 bases between them. Germline CDR1 is SGHTA and CDR2 is FQGNSA. The CDR3 totals 17 residues. CDR3: CASSLAKGGGFTDTQYF. The CDR3 region has the DNA TGTGCCAGCAGCTTAGCGAAGGGGGGAGGCTTCACAGATACGCAGTATTTT.

In the case of this clonotype: A much larger clone differs by one base, so this may be a read error. This chain links TRBV30 with TRBJ2-1; unclear D gene. The V end lost 2 bases, the J end lost 12 bases, and 14 bases lay between the germline ends. The CDR3 contains 12 residues. Germline CDR1 GTSNPN, CDR2 SVGIG (reference sequence). This CDR3 reads CAWSSDFGRQFF. CDR3 bases: TGTGCCTGGAGTTCAGACTTTGGACGGCAGTTCTTC.

The table lists this clonotype with many counts. V is TRBV9 and J is TRBJ1-6; no clear D. The CDR3 covers 12 residues. V dropped 0 bases and J dropped 9 bases, with 4 bases sitting between them. Germline V lookup: CDR1 SGDLS, CDR2 YYNGEE. DNA for the CDR3: TGTGCCAGCAGCGTAGAAAGTTCACCCCTCCACTTT. Translation: CASSVESSPLHF.

This clonotype was found many times. This chain joins TRBV20-1 and TRBJ1-2; 9 bases line up with TRBD1. Germline loops: CDR1 DFQATT, CDR2 SNEGSKA (reference sequence). Trimming took 0 bases from V and 5 from J; bases not matched to a gene: 4. The CDR3 spans 14 residues. The CDR3 DNA is TGCAGTGCTAGAGAGGGACAGGGAGTGTATGGCTACACCTTC. Its translation: CSAREGQGVYGYTF.